A selection of T cell receptor beta chains follows, all from one sample in a study of T cells after yellow fever vaccination. In TCRdb, the 5' RACE reads were re-called with MiXCR into one record per CDR3 protein. The sample lists approximately 330,000 distinct CDR3 sequences, 4.1% occurring once. Material: PBMCs, obtained 5 days after the yellow fever booster vaccination. These receptors came from a man aged 18 to 35 who received the YFV17D yellow fever vaccine. The CDR3 runs from the conserved cysteine through the conserved F or W. A D gene is named only where the DNA matches it firmly. Not all rows give a size; the values are once, few, many and, for expanded clones, a class.

D: TRBD1; size: many; V: TRBV7-2; J: TRBJ2-7; DNA: TGTGCCAGCAGCTTAGCGAGGGGGCACGAGCAGTACTTC; CDR3: CASSLARGHEQYF
D: TRBD2; size: many; V: TRBV7-3; J: TRBJ2-3; DNA: TGTGCCAGCAGCACGGGGGGGGTCAGCACAGATACGCAGTATTTT; CDR3: CASSTGGVSTDTQYF
D: .; size: many; V: TRBV5-1; J: TRBJ2-7; DNA: TGCGCCAGCAGCTTGGGCAGGACCGACATTCCCTACGAGCAGTACTTC; CDR3: CASSLGRTDIPYEQYF
D: TRBD1; size: .; V: TRBV7-2; J: TRBJ2-7; DNA: TGTGCCAGCAGCCTCACAGGGGACCTAAGCTCCTACGAGCAGTACTTC; CDR3: CASSLTGDLSSYEQYF
D: TRBD1; size: .; V: TRBV9; J: TRBJ1-3; DNA: TGTGCCAGCAGCGTAACGGGACAGGGCTCTGGAAACACCATATATTTT; CDR3: CASSVTGQGSGNTIYF
D: TRBD1; size: few; V: TRBV6-2/TRBV6-3; J: TRBJ2-3; DNA: TGTGCCAGCAGGACTACAGGGGGCTCAGATACGCAGTATTTT; CDR3: CASRTTGGSDTQYF
D: .; size: .; V: TRBV18; J: TRBJ2-5; DNA: TGTGCCAGCTCACCAGTTCCGTACCAAGAGACCCAGTACTTC; CDR3: CASSPVPYQETQYF
D: TRBD1; size: .; V: TRBV7-2; J: TRBJ2-3; DNA: TGTGCCAGCAGACAAGGCCGGGACAGGGGGCAAAGCACAGATACGCAGTATTTT; CDR3: CASRQGRDRGQSTDTQYF
D: TRBD2; size: many; V: TRBV12-3/TRBV12-4; J: TRBJ2-3; DNA: TGTGCCAGCACCCTGGTCGGGGCTAGCGGGGCGGCGCAGTATTTT; CDR3: CASTLVGASGAAQYF
D: .; size: .; V: TRBV28; J: TRBJ2-3; DNA: TGTGCCAGCAGTCCCTTAGGGGGGGCCATGGGAGATACGCAGTATTTT; CDR3: CASSPLGGAMGDTQYF
D: .; size: few; V: TRBV29-1; J: TRBJ2-3; DNA: TGCAGCATCGCAGGGGGGTGGAACACAGATACGCAGTATTTT; CDR3: CSIAGGWNTDTQYF
D: .; size: many; V: TRBV20-1; J: TRBJ2-5; DNA: TGCAGTGCTAGGGACAGTAACAAAGAGACCCAGTACTTC; CDR3: CSARDSNKETQYF
D: .; size: .; V: TRBV6-5; J: TRBJ2-4; DNA: TGTGCCAGCAGTGAAACTATTTTTGACAGGCTAGCCAAAAACATTCAGTACTTC; CDR3: CASSETIFDRLAKNIQYF
D: TRBD2; size: .; V: TRBV6-5; J: TRBJ2-3; DNA: TGTGCCAGCAAACGAAGTGGACTAGCGGGGGCGAGGCTTACAGATACGCAGTATTTT; CDR3: CASKRSGLAGARLTDTQYF
D: TRBD2; size: few; V: TRBV20-1; J: TRBJ2-3; DNA: TGCAGTGCTAGGGGGCTAGCGGGGGCTAAGAGAGATACGCAGTATTTT; CDR3: CSARGLAGAKRDTQYF
D: TRBD1; size: many; V: TRBV20-1; J: TRBJ1-1; DNA: TGCAGTGCTAGAGAACAGGGGGCTGAAGCTTTCTTT; CDR3: CSAREQGAEAFF
D: .; size: few; V: TRBV27; J: TRBJ2-7; DNA: TGTGCCAGCAGTTTATATTTGGACAGTACCTACGAGCAGTACTTC; CDR3: CASSLYLDSTYEQYF
D: .; size: .; V: TRBV7-2; J: TRBJ2-2; DNA: TGTGCCAGCAGCAGGGACTCGGGGGTATCTCGGGAGCTGTTTTTT; CDR3: CASSRDSGVSRELFF
D: .; size: few; V: TRBV4-3; J: TRBJ1-2; DNA: TGCGCCAGCAGCCAAGACGGTAGCGGTCAGGGGCGGTACTATGGCTACACCTTC; CDR3: CASSQDGSGQGRYYGYTF
D: .; size: .; V: TRBV2; J: TRBJ1-2; DNA: TGTGCCAGCCGTGAGGGCCCGGGGGGCGAGGGCTACACCTTC; CDR3: CASREGPGGEGYTF
D: .; size: few; V: TRBV4-1; J: TRBJ1-2; DNA: TGCGCCAGCAGACCTGGAACGGGGCCTTATGGCTACACCTTC; CDR3: CASRPGTGPYGYTF
D: .; size: .; V: TRBV5-1; J: TRBJ2-3; DNA: TGCGCCAGCAGCCAACCGGACAGCACAGATACGCAGTATTTT; CDR3: CASSQPDSTDTQYF
D: TRBD1; size: .; V: TRBV12-3/TRBV12-4; J: TRBJ2-5; DNA: TGTGCCAGCAGTTTCCCCGGGACAGGACAAGAGACCCAGTACTTC; CDR3: CASSFPGTGQETQYF
D: .; size: few; V: TRBV2; J: TRBJ1-6; DNA: TGTGCCAGCAGTGAAGAGCGGCACAGAAACAATTCACCCCTCCACTTT; CDR3: CASSEERHRNNSPLHF
D: .; size: few; V: TRBV4-3; J: TRBJ2-5; DNA: TGCGCCAGCAGCCAAGATCACCCAAGTCAAGAGACCCAGTACTTC; CDR3: CASSQDHPSQETQYF
D: TRBD2; size: many; V: TRBV20-1; J: TRBJ2-5; DNA: TGCAGTGCTAGAGATCCGACTAGCGGGGGAAAAGAGACCCAGTACTTC; CDR3: CSARDPTSGGKETQYF
D: TRBD2; size: few; V: TRBV7-2; J: TRBJ2-7; DNA: TGTGCCAGCAGGGGGGGGAGCTCCTACGAGCAGTACTTC; CDR3: CASRGGSSYEQYF
D: .; size: few; V: TRBV4-1; J: TRBJ2-5; DNA: TGCGCCAGCAGCCAAGGACGGACCAAAGAGACCCAGTACTTC; CDR3: CASSQGRTKETQYF
D: .; size: many; V: TRBV29-1; J: TRBJ2-7; DNA: TGCAGCGTTGGATCGGGTCCCGACTACGAGCAGTACTTC; CDR3: CSVGSGPDYEQYF
D: .; size: many; V: TRBV6-6; J: TRBJ1-1; DNA: TGTGCCAGCAGACCTGGACGGGCTGAAAAATTTCAAGCTTTCTTT; CDR3: CASRPGRAEKFQAFF
D: .; size: .; V: TRBV4-3; J: TRBJ2-3; DNA: TGCGCCAGCAGCCGAACCGGAGGGATTCTCACAGATACGCAGTATTTT; CDR3: CASSRTGGILTDTQYF
D: TRBD1; size: many; V: TRBV28; J: TRBJ2-1; DNA: TGTGCCAGCAACCGGGACAGAATCTCCTACAATGAGCAGTTCTTC; CDR3: CASNRDRISYNEQFF
D: .; size: few; V: TRBV6-6; J: TRBJ1-1; DNA: TGTGCCAGCAGCCACGGGACGTATCTGAACACTGAAGCTTTCTTT; CDR3: CASSHGTYLNTEAFF
D: TRBD1; size: many; V: TRBV20-1; J: TRBJ1-2; DNA: TGCAGTGCTACGTTAGAGACAGGGGATGGCTACACCTTC; CDR3: CSATLETGDGYTF
D: .; size: few; V: TRBV2; J: TRBJ2-3; DNA: TGTGCCATCGCCGGGGAGGCCACAGATACGCAGTATTTT; CDR3: CAIAGEATDTQYF
D: TRBD1; size: many; V: TRBV28; J: TRBJ1-2; DNA: TGTGCCAGCACTTCGCCGGGACAGCTTTATGGCTACACCTTC; CDR3: CASTSPGQLYGYTF
D: .; size: .; V: TRBV12-3/TRBV12-4; J: TRBJ1-3; DNA: TGTGCCAGCAGCCCTAGCGTATTACCGCGAAACACCATATATTTT; CDR3: CASSPSVLPRNTIYF
D: TRBD1; size: many; V: TRBV11-2; J: TRBJ1-1; DNA: TGTGCCAGCAGCTCGGACAGGGGAGACACTGAAGCTTTCTTT; CDR3: CASSSDRGDTEAFF
D: .; size: .; V: TRBV5-1; J: TRBJ2-3; DNA: TGCGCCAGCAGCTCAACAGGGTTTCGAACAGATACGCAGTATTTT; CDR3: CASSSTGFRTDTQYF
D: .; size: many; V: TRBV7-9; J: TRBJ1-5; DNA: TGTGCCAGCAGCTTGTTGACGGCAGATCAGCCCCAGCATTTT; CDR3: CASSLLTADQPQHF
D: .; size: many; V: TRBV20-1; J: TRBJ2-1; DNA: TGCAGTGCCCTTGCGGAACGGAATGAGCAGTTCTTC; CDR3: CSALAERNEQFF
D: TRBD1; size: many; V: TRBV4-1; J: TRBJ1-5; DNA: TGCGCCAGCAGCTTCAGCCCGGGACAGGGTGATCAGCCCCAGCATTTT; CDR3: CASSFSPGQGDQPQHF
D: .; size: .; V: TRBV29-1; J: TRBJ1-2; DNA: TGCAGCGGGATTGACAGGAGCCTGAACTATGGCTACACCTTC; CDR3: CSGIDRSLNYGYTF
D: .; size: .; V: TRBV11-2; J: TRBJ2-3; DNA: TGTGCCAGCAGCTTAGGCCGCAGGGGATGCACAGATACGCAGTATTTT; CDR3: CASSLGRRGCTDTQYF
D: .; size: many; V: TRBV5-1; J: TRBJ2-1; DNA: TGCGCCAGCAGCTTGACAGCTGATAATGAGCAGTTCTTC; CDR3: CASSLTADNEQFF
D: .; size: many; V: TRBV7-6; J: TRBJ2-5; DNA: TGTGCCAGCAGCCCGACCACAGGGATCGGAGAGACCCAGTACTTC; CDR3: CASSPTTGIGETQYF
D: .; size: few; V: TRBV3-1; J: TRBJ2-7; DNA: TGTGCCAGCAGCCCGGGGCCGCGGGAGCAGTACTTC; CDR3: CASSPGPREQYF
D: .; size: many; V: TRBV10-3; J: TRBJ1-1; DNA: TGTGCCATCAGTGAGTCCAGGACAGCGATGAACACTGAAGCTTTCTTT; CDR3: CAISESRTAMNTEAFF
D: TRBD1; size: many; V: TRBV27; J: TRBJ2-3; DNA: TGTGCCAGCAGGGCTCCTGACAGGGTCACGCAGTATTTT; CDR3: CASRAPDRVTQYF
D: .; size: .; V: TRBV5-5; J: TRBJ1-1; DNA: TGTGCCATTACAGGGCCCACCACTGAAGCTTTCTTT; CDR3: CAITGPTTEAFF
D: TRBD1; size: .; V: TRBV5-1; J: TRBJ2-1; DNA: TGCGCCAGCAGCTTGGGGAGGACAGGGGAAAGTTTGGGACATGAGCAGTTCTTC; CDR3: CASSLGRTGESLGHEQFF